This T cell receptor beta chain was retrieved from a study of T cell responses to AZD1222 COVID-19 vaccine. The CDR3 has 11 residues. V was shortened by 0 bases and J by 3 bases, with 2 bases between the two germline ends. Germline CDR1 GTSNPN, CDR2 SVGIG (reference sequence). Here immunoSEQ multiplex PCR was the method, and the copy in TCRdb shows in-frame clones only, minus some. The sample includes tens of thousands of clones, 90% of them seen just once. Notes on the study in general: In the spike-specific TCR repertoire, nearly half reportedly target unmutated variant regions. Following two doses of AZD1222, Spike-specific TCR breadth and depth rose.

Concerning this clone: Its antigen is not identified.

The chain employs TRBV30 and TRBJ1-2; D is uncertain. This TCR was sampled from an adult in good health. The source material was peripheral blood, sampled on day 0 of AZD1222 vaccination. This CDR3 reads CAWSVYYGYTF. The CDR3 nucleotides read TGTGCCTGGAGTGTATACTATGGCTACACCTTC.